Included here is one T cell receptor (beta chain) sequence, with context. The data derive from a study of glioma-infiltrating T cells after dendritic cell vaccination. Profiling relied on immunoSEQ multiplex PCR, and the TCRdb table lists in-frame clones only, not all of them. The sample records about 82,000 clones, approximately 90% being singletons. The CDR3 sequence is 15 residues long. J was trimmed by 7 bases and V by 2 bases; bases with no gene match: 3. Germline V gene sequence: CDR1 MNHNS, CDR2 SASEGT. The V call is TRBV6-1, the J call TRBJ1-6; TRBD1 matches 9 bases. The clonotype was recovered from a human donor with glioblastoma. Sequenced material: blood, taken before dendritic cell vaccination. The CDR3 nucleotides read TGTGCCAGCAGTGAACGGGGACAGGGAAATTCACCCCTCCACTTT. This gives the protein CASSERGQGNSPLHF.